One and the same sample provided the 17 T cell receptor beta chains below, sequenced in a study of PD-L1 blockade in urothelial cancer. This table comes from immunoSEQ multiplex PCR, and its TCRdb copy is limited to in-frame clones, with some not included. The data show approximately 100,000 clones, roughly 88% seen once. The sample here was PBMCs, taken around atezolizumab (anti-PD-L1) treatment. The receptor set was obtained from a man in his fifties or sixties with urothelial cancer.

This chain links TRBV7-2 with TRBJ2-7; D possibly corresponds to TRBD2 (6 bases). V dropped 5 bases and J dropped 2 bases, with 16 bases sitting between them. Germline CDR1 is SGHTA and CDR2 is FQGNSA. This CDR3 region has 15 residues. CDR3 loop: CASSGAGRLTYEQYF. The CDR3 DNA reads TGTGCCAGCAGCGGGGCGGGACGTCTCACCTACGAGCAGTACTTC.

The gene calls are TRBV7-3 and TRBJ2-7; TRBD1 aligns across 9 bases. J lost 2 bases, V lost 5 bases, and 4 bases had no gene match. This CDR3 contains 14 residues. CDR1 and CDR2 from the germline V gene are SGHTA and FQGTGA. As DNA, the CDR3 is TGTGCCAGCAGCCCGGGACAGGGACCCTACGAGCAGTACTTC. Encoded protein: CASSPGQGPYEQYF.

This chain uses TRBV18 with TRBJ2-7; TRBD2 matches 7 bases. The CDR3 covers 14 residues. The germline V gene encodes CDR1 KGHSH and CDR2 LQKENI. The V gene end was trimmed by 0 bases and the J gene end by 3 bases; junction bases not matched to a gene: 2. The CDR3 DNA follows: TGTGCCAGCTCACCACCAGCGGGAAACTACGAGCAGTACTTC. Protein product: CASSPPAGNYEQYF.

The J gene is TRBJ2-7, the V gene TRBV7-3; 7 bases line up with TRBD2. Trimming removed 1 base from V and 0 bases from J; junction bases left unmatched: 3. Germline lookup yields CDR1 SGHTA and CDR2 FQGTGA. The length of the CDR3 is 15 residues. CDR3 in DNA: TGTGCCAGCAGCTTAAAGGGGAGGGGCTCCTACGAGCAGTACTTC. Residues: CASSLKGRGSYEQYF.

V is TRBV25-1 and J is TRBJ1-2, with TRBD1 matching over 7 bases. CDR1 is MGHDK, CDR2 SYGVNS, per germline. With V trimmed by 4 bases and J by 8 bases, 7 bases remained unmatched. The CDR3 contains 13 residues. CDR3 DNA sequence: TGTGCCAGCAGTGGGACAGGAACTAAGGGCTACACCTTC. Translation: CASSGTGTKGYTF.

The chain joins TRBV27 to TRBJ1-1; 8 nucleotides agree with TRBD1. Germline-derived CDR1 and CDR2 are MNHEY and SMNVEV (reference sequence). CDR3 length equals 15 residues. J was trimmed by 0 bases and V by 5 bases; bases with no gene match: 5. This CDR3 reads CASSAGQGMNTEAFF. The CDR3 nucleotides are TGTGCCAGCAGTGCCGGACAGGGTATGAACACTGAAGCTTTCTTT.

The chain links TRBV28 to TRBJ1-5; unclear D gene. Germline CDR1 reads MDHEN; CDR2 reads SYDVKM. V was clipped by 6 bases and J by 3 bases, with 9 bases between them. This CDR3 has 13 residues. The DNA for the CDR3 is TGTGCCAGCAGCAGACACCTCAATCAGCCCCAGCATTTT. Amino acids: CASSRHLNQPQHF.

V gene TRBV19 combines with J gene TRBJ2-6, with 9 positions matching TRBD1. The CDR3 extends over 17 amino acids. V lost 8 bases and J lost 2; bases outside the gene matches: 10. Germline V lookup: CDR1 LNHDA, CDR2 SQIVND (reference sequence). The CDR3 sequence: CASDRPGQGAGANVLTF. The CDR3 DNA sequence: TGTGCCAGTGATCGCCCGGGACAGGGAGCTGGGGCCAACGTCCTGACTTTC. The variable domain in full, completed from reference TRBV19 and TRBJ2-6, reads DGGITQSPKYLFRKEGQNVTLSCEQNLNHDAMYWYRQDPGQGLRLIYYSQIVNDFQKGDIAEGYSVSREKKESFPLTVTSAQKNPTAFYLCASDRPGQGAGANVLTFGAGSRLTVL.

This clone was found once. The V call is TRBV15, the J call TRBJ1-1; D gene ambiguous. This CDR3 has 15 residues. V was pared by 0 bases and J by 1 base, with 9 bases between. Germline lookup yields CDR1 LNHNV and CDR2 YYDKDF (reference sequence). Here the CDR3 reads CATSRDPAGNTEAFF. For the CDR3, the DNA is TGTGCCACCAGCAGAGATCCAGCAGGGAACACTGAAGCTTTCTTT.

The rearrangement uses TRBV7-3 and TRBJ2-5; TRBD2 matches at 9 bases. Germline lookup yields CDR1 SGHTA and CDR2 FQGTGA. The CDR3 extends over 15 amino acids. J gave up 4 bases and V 5 bases, and 8 bases lay outside the gene matches. The CDR3 nucleotides read TGTGCCAGCAGCCCTAGAGCGGGAGGAAGAGAGACCCAGTACTTC. It is translated as CASSPRAGGRETQYF.

The CDR3 region is CAWSGGLAGVTDTQYF. DNA for the CDR3: TGTGCCTGGAGTGGCGGACTAGCGGGAGTCACAGATACGCAGTATTTT. This rearrangement joins TRBV30 to TRBJ2-3; 13 bases are shared with TRBD2. Germline CDR1 GTSNPN, CDR2 SVGIG (reference sequence). This CDR3 is 16 amino acids long. The V and J ends lost 1 base and 2 bases, in that order; junction bases with no gene match: 3.

The rearrangement uses TRBV11-2 and TRBJ2-2; D perhaps matches TRBD2 (6 bases). This CDR3 spans 15 amino acids. CDR1 and CDR2 (germline): SGHAT, FQNNGV. Trimming took off 1 base at V and 3 bases at J, with 9 bases between the two ends. The CDR3 reads CASSLVSGYTGELFF. CDR3 nucleotide sequence: TGTGCCAGCAGCTTAGTTAGCGGCTACACCGGGGAGCTGTTTTTT.

The genes are TRBV6-6 and TRBJ2-7; D gene uncertain. V lost 6 bases and J 2 bases, leaving 5 bases between the germline ends. Per germline, CDR1 MNHNY and CDR2 SVGAGI (reference sequence). The CDR3 loop spans 11 amino acids. The CDR3 spells CASSQAYEQYF. The CDR3 coding sequence is TGTGCCAGCAGCCAGGCCTACGAGCAGTACTTC.

J is TRBJ1-2 and V is TRBV1. TRBV1 is marked as a pseudogene. The CDR3 covers 16 residues. In DNA form, the CDR3 reads TGCACCAGCAGCCACGGGCCCGGGGGGACGATCTATGGCTACACCTTC. Encoded protein: CTSSHGPGGTIYGYTF.

The rearrangement joins TRBV7-3 to TRBJ2-3; possibly TRBD1 for D (5 bases). The CDR3 loop spans 15 amino acids. The germline gives CDR1 SGHTA, CDR2 FQGTGA. Trimming removed 5 bases from V and 2 bases from J, with 14 bases in between. The CDR3 nucleotides read TGTGCCAGCAGCCCCGGTTGGGGCAACACAGATACGCAGTATTTT. Translated, it gives CASSPGWGNTDTQYF.

This chain connects TRBV7-2 to TRBJ2-7, with D uncertain. Germline V lookup: CDR1 SGHTA, CDR2 FQGNSA. Trimming took off 1 base at V and 2 bases at J, with 9 bases between the two ends. CDR3 length equals 14 residues. The CDR3 DNA reads as TGTGCCAGCAGCTTAGGGCCACAACCCTACGAGCAGTACTTC. Its translation is CASSLGPQPYEQYF.

This clone was seen more than once but under ten times. The chain uses TRBV11-1 and TRBJ2-7; a weak D match, TRBD1 (6 bases). With 3 bases removed from V and 4 bases from J, the gap between germline ends came to 13 bases. This CDR3 spans 14 amino acids. Germline-derived CDR1 and CDR2 are SGHAT and FQDESV (reference sequence). The CDR3 reads CASSFERGSYEQYF. The CDR3 coding sequence is TGTGCCAGCAGCTTCGAGAGGGGGTCTTACGAGCAGTACTTC.